One sample yielded the 9 T cell receptor beta chains listed below, sequenced in a study of CD8 T cells in Susac syndrome. It was with random hexamers that about 0.45 to 1 ug RNA was reverse transcribed. TCRdb reanalysed the immunoSEQ multiplex PCR reads using MiXCR and keeps one entry per CDR3 protein. The table has about 180,000 distinct CDR3 sequences, about 94% seen once. Sequencing input: CD4+ T cells from PBMCs. These receptors were collected from a human donor with multiple sclerosis.

The chain uses TRBV30 and TRBJ2-7; TRBD1 might be the D (6 bases). With 4 bases removed from V and 4 bases from J, the gap between germline ends came to 20 bases. This CDR3 is 15 amino acids long. Germline V lookup: CDR1 GTSNPN, CDR2 SVGIG (reference sequence). The CDR3 region has the DNA TGTGCCTGGATTTCCACTAAGACAGGAGCTTACGAGCAGTACTTC. Residues: CAWISTKTGAYEQYF.

This clonotype was seen only once. The genes are TRBV5-6 and TRBJ1-2, with D perhaps TRBD1 (5 bases). V gave up 4 bases and J gave up 4 bases, with 11 bases separating them. Looked up from germline, CDR1 is SGHDT and CDR2 is YYEEEE. The CDR3 loop spans 13 amino acids. The CDR3, as DNA: TGTGCCAGCAGCACATCCAGGGCCTATGGCTACACCTTC. Translated: CASSTSRAYGYTF.

The V call is TRBV29-1, the J call TRBJ2-5, with D perhaps matching TRBD2 (5 bases). Germline V gene lookup returns CDR1 SQVTM and CDR2 ANQGSEA. The CDR3 is made up of 14 amino acids. Trimming took 3 bases from V and 5 from J, leaving 16 bases between them. The CDR3: CSVDLNGDSETQYF. The CDR3 region has the DNA TGCAGCGTTGACCTAAACGGGGATTCGGAGACCCAGTACTTC.

The sample holds one count of this clonotype. The rearrangement joins TRBV18 to TRBJ2-7, with 7 bases aligning to TRBD2. The V segment lost 4 bases and the J segment 5 bases; nucleotides outside the gene matches: 14. The CDR3 is 16 residues long. The germline CDR1 and CDR2 sequences are KGHSH and LQKENI. Written as DNA, the CDR3 is TGTGCCAGCTCACGACAGCTGACAGCGGGGATCGACGAGCAGTACTTC. Translation gives CASSRQLTAGIDEQYF.

V is TRBV20-1 and J is TRBJ2-5, with a weak D call TRBD2 (5 bases). The CDR3 is made up of 14 amino acids. CDR1 is DFQATT, CDR2 SNEGSKA, per germline (reference sequence). Trimming took 4 bases from V and 0 from J, leaving 12 bases between them. The DNA for the CDR3 is TGCAGTGCTACCAGCCCACTAGACCAAGAGACCCAGTACTTC. This gives the protein CSATSPLDQETQYF.

The chain is built from TRBV28 and TRBJ2-7; tentative D call: TRBD2 (8 bases). Trimming pared 6 bases from V and 2 bases from J, leaving 26 bases between. The CDR3 has 18 amino acids. Germline-derived CDR1 and CDR2 are MDHEN and SYDVKM. The CDR3 region is CASSNRQGLRGGTYEQYF. In DNA, the CDR3 is TGTGCCAGCAGCAATAGACAGGGCCTCCGGGGGGGAACCTACGAGCAGTACTTC. Full variable domain (outside the CDR3, taken from reference TRBV28 and TRBJ2-7): DVKVTQSSRYLVKRTGEKVFLECVQDMDHENMFWYRQDPGLGLRLIYFSYDVKMKEKGDIPEGYSVSREKKERFSLILESASTNQTSMYLCASSNRQGLRGGTYEQYFGPGTRLTVT.

The CDR3 is CASTGGTGGREQYF. In DNA, the CDR3 is TGTGCCAGCACCGGAGGGACAGGGGGCCGGGAGCAGTACTTC. The genes are TRBV6-6 and TRBJ2-7; 12 bases match TRBD1. The germline V gene has CDR1 MNHNY and CDR2 SVGAGI (reference sequence). The CDR3 loop spans 14 amino acids. V shed 7 bases, J shed 7 bases, and the junction held 8 bases outside the gene matches.

This clonotype was seen only once. The V call is TRBV30, the J call TRBJ2-2, with D perhaps matching TRBD1 or TRBD2 (5 bases each). The CDR3 contains 16 residues. Germline CDR1 is GTSNPN and CDR2 is SVGIG (reference sequence). V lost 0 bases, J lost 4 bases, and 15 bases lay in between. CDR3 DNA sequence: TGTGCCTGGAGTGTGTGGGGGATTTCGCGCACCGGGGAGCTGTTTTTT. Its protein product is CAWSVWGISRTGELFF.

This chain joins TRBV30 and TRBJ1-2; 7 positions match TRBD1. The CDR3 totals 11 residues. Trimming at V came to 8 bases and at J to 8 bases, leaving 8 bases not matched to a gene. Germline CDR1 reads GTSNPN; CDR2 reads SVGIG (reference sequence). CDR3 nucleotides: TGTGCCCACTACAGGGGTCAGGGCTACACCTTC. Translating gives CAHYRGQGYTF.